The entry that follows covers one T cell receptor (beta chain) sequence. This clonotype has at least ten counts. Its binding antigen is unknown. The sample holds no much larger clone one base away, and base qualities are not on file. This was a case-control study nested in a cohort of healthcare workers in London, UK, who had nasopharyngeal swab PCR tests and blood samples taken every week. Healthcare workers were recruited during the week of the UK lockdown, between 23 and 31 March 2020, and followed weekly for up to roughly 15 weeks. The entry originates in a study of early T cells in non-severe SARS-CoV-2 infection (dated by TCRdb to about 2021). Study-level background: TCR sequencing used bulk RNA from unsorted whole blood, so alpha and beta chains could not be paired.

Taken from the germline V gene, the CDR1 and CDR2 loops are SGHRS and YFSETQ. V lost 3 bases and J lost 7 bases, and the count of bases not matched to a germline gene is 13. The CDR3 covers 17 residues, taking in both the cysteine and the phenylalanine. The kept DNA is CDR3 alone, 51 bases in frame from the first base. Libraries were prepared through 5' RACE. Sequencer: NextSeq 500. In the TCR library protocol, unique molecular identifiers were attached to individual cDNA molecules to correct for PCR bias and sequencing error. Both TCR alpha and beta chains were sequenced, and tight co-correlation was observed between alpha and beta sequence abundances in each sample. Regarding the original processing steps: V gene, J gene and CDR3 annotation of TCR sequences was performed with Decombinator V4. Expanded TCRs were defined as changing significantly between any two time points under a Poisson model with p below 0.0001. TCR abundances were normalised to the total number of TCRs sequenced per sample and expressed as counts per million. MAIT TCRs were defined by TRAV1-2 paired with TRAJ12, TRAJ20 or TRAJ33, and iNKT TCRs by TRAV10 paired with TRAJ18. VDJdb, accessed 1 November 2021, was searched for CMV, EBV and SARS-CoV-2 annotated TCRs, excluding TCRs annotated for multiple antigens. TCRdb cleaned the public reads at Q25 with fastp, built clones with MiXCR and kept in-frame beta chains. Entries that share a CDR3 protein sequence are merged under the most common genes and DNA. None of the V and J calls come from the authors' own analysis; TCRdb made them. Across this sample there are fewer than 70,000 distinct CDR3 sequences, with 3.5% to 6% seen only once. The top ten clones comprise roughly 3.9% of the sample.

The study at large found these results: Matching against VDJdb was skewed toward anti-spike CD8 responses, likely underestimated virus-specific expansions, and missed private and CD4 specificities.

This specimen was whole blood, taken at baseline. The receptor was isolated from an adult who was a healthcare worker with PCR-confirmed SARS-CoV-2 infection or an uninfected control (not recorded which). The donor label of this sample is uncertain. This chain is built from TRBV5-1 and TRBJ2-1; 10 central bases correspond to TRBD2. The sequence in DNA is TGCGCCAGCAGCTCCGCTTTAGCGGGGGGTCCGGGGAATGAGCAGTTCTTC. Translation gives CASSSALAGGPGNEQFF.